These 20 T cell receptor beta chains were all obtained from the same sample, sequenced in a study of T-cell reconstitution after alpha-beta-depleted transplantation in children. Study-wide results and caveats: T-cell counts and diversity were attributed mostly to newly produced T cells one year after transplant.

These receptors' targets are unknown. Unique molecular identifiers were built into the TCRbeta library. TCRdb recomputed calls from the PCR reads with MiXCR, one row per CDR3 protein. The table shows 250,000 to 300,000 distinct CDR3 sequences, with approximately 7.3% occurring only once. Sample: peripheral blood, taken 360 days after TCRalphabeta/CD19-depleted stem cell transplant. The receptors come from a female patient between 2 and 15 years old who had a stem cell transplant for Fanconi anemia, so the T cells may come from the graft donor.

This clonotype was seen many times. J is TRBJ2-3 and V is TRBV29-1; no reliable D call. The V gene's germline CDR1 is SQVTM and CDR2 ANQGSEA. V lost 3 bases and J 2 bases, leaving 15 bases between the germline ends. This CDR3 has 15 amino acids. The CDR3 is CSVEFWRPVTDTQYF. The CDR3 DNA sequence: TGCAGCGTTGAGTTCTGGCGGCCTGTCACAGATACGCAGTATTTT.

This clonotype was seen more than once but under ten times. The chain has TRBV7-3 and TRBJ2-5; possibly TRBD2 for D (6 bases). Germline CDR1 reads SGHTA; CDR2 reads FQGTGA. V dropped 0 bases and J dropped 5 bases, with 10 bases sitting between them. The CDR3 has 14 residues. DNA of the CDR3: TGTGCCAGCAGCTTAACTGGGCTAGCGGAGACCCAGTACTTC. This encodes CASSLTGLAETQYF.

This clonotype was recorded many times. V usage is TRBV27 and J usage is TRBJ1-4, with D unresolved. Per the germline V gene, CDR1 is MNHEY and CDR2 is SMNVEV (reference sequence). Trimming removed 10 bases from V and 5 bases from J, with 23 bases in between. The CDR3 consists of 16 residues. CDR3: CATKRTTSLVNEKLFF. The CDR3 nucleotides read TGTGCCACTAAAAGGACCACATCCTTGGTCAATGAAAAACTGTTTTTT.

DNA of the CDR3: TGTGCCAGCTCACTGGGACAGGATGGCTACACCTTC. It encodes CASSLGQDGYTF. The gene calls are TRBV18 and TRBJ1-2, with 8 bases aligning to TRBD1. The CDR3 is 12 amino acids. From germline, CDR1 is KGHSH and CDR2 LQKENI. Germline trimming cut 4 bases from V and 6 bases from J; bases unmatched to any gene: 1.

A few counts support this clonotype. The chain joins TRBV6-1 to TRBJ2-3; D remains unclear. Germline assignment: CDR1 MNHNS and CDR2 SASEGT. The germline V and J ends were trimmed by 5 bases and 0 bases, with 12 bases remaining between them. This CDR3 has 15 amino acids. This chain's CDR3 is CASSPLILSTDTQYF. The CDR3 nucleotides are TGTGCCAGCAGTCCTCTCATCCTAAGCACAGATACGCAGTATTTT.

This clonotype was seen ten or more times. This sequence joins TRBV4-3 and TRBJ2-3, with D perhaps matching TRBD2 (6 bases). The V and J ends lost 3 bases and 2 bases respectively, with 12 bases between them. Germline values: CDR1 LGHNA, CDR2 YSLEER. The CDR3 contains 15 residues. The chain's CDR3 is CASSQDRGFTDTQYF. CDR3 nucleotide sequence: TGCGCCAGCAGCCAGGACCGGGGGTTCACAGATACGCAGTATTTT.

The genes are TRBV5-6 and TRBJ2-1; D gene uncertain. The CDR3 spans 14 residues. With 0 bases removed from V and 7 bases from J, the gap between germline ends came to 11 bases. Germline CDR1 and CDR2: SGHDT and YYEEEE. CDR3 in DNA: TGTGCCAGCAGCTTGGGCTGGGCCCTTAATGAGCAGTTCTTC. It encodes CASSLGWALNEQFF.

This clonotype has more than one count but fewer than ten. The V gene is TRBV6-1, the J gene TRBJ2-1; possible D gene TRBD2, 6 bases. CDR1 and CDR2 (germline): MNHNS, SASEGT. The CDR3 is made up of 14 amino acids. Between the trimmed V and J ends, which lost 7 bases and 2 bases, there was a span of 12 bases. CDR3 in amino acids: CASTILATYNEQFF. CDR3 nucleotide sequence: TGTGCCAGCACTATTCTAGCGACCTACAATGAGCAGTTCTTC.

The sample holds a few counts of this clonotype. The rearrangement uses TRBV21-1 and TRBJ2-2. TRBV21-1 is listed as a pseudogene. The CDR3 runs 20 residues. CDR3 sequence (DNA): TGTGCCAGCAGCAAAGCGCTGTCAGCCCATCCTTCTGCGAACACCGGGGAGCTGTTTTTT. The encoded protein is CASSKALSAHPSANTGELFF.

This clonotype was recorded at least ten times. This rearrangement joins TRBV27 to TRBJ2-5; the D gene could be TRBD1 or TRBD2 (5 bases each). V shed 2 bases and J shed 2 bases, with 9 bases lying between them. CDR1 MNHEY and CDR2 SMNVEV come from the germline V gene (reference sequence). The CDR3 has 14 amino acids. In DNA, the CDR3 is TGTGCCAGCAGTTTACTGGGACCACAAGAGACCCAGTACTTC. Translated: CASSLLGPQETQYF.

This clonotype has a count of ten or more. The chain combines TRBV7-2 with TRBJ2-2; 9 bases line up with TRBD2. After removal of 4 bases from V and 4 bases from J, the junction contained 16 bases not matched to a gene. The CDR3 runs 19 residues. Germline V gives CDR1 SGHTA, CDR2 FQGNSA. CDR3 residues: CASSSRRREGIFGTGELFF. CDR3 sequence (DNA): TGTGCCAGCAGCTCCAGGCGGCGGGAGGGTATATTTGGCACCGGGGAGCTGTTTTTT.

This clonotype has just a few counts. V and J are TRBV7-2 and TRBJ2-1; 9 nucleotides agree with TRBD2. V dropped 4 bases and J dropped 0; count of bases not matched to a gene: 4. Germline assignment: CDR1 SGHTA and CDR2 FQGNSA. This CDR3 region has 16 residues. CDR3 bases: TGTGCCAGCAGCTCAGCAGCGGGGGGCTCCTACAATGAGCAGTTCTTC. It codes for CASSSAAGGSYNEQFF.

This clonotype came up a few times. The V and J genes are TRBV20-1 and TRBJ2-5; 8 nucleotides agree with TRBD1. J gave up 4 bases and V 2 bases, and 3 bases lay outside the gene matches. CDR3 length: 13 residues. Germline V gene lookup returns CDR1 DFQATT and CDR2 SNEGSKA (reference sequence). CDR3 sequence reads: CSARSGGLETQYF. The CDR3 DNA reads as TGCAGTGCTAGATCAGGGGGCTTAGAGACCCAGTACTTC.

There are many counts of this clonotype. V usage is TRBV4-3 and J usage is TRBJ2-2; 9 nucleotides match TRBD2. The CDR3 spans 21 residues. V shed 3 bases, J shed 4 bases, and the junction held 21 bases outside the gene matches. Per the germline V gene, CDR1 is LGHNA and CDR2 is YSLEER. CDR3 amino acids: CASSHALGRGGATSSTGELFF. In DNA form, the CDR3 reads TGCGCCAGCAGCCACGCTCTCGGGCGGGGGGGCGCTACTTCCAGCACCGGGGAGCTGTTTTTT.

This clonotype was counted many times. The chain combines TRBV15 with TRBJ2-3, with 8 bases matching TRBD2. Germline V lookup: CDR1 LNHNV, CDR2 YYDKDF (reference sequence). CDR3 length: 17 residues. After removal of 0 bases from V and 4 bases from J, the junction contained 9 bases not matched to a gene. CDR3 bases: TGTGCCACCAGCAGAGATCTCGGGAGGGCTATGGCAGATACGCAGTATTTT. Its translation is CATSRDLGRAMADTQYF.

As for this clonotype: This may arise from a read error, as a much more abundant clone is one base away. This chain connects TRBV12-3 or TRBV12-4 to TRBJ2-3; TRBD2 might be the D (6 bases). The V end was cut by 2 bases, the J end by 2 bases, with 17 bases between. This CDR3 is built from 17 residues. This chain's CDR3 is CASSLFGDSGYTDTQYF. The CDR3 DNA reads TGTGCCAGCAGTTTATTCGGGGACTCCGGATACACAGATACGCAGTATTTT.

A few counts support this clonotype. The V and J genes are TRBV4-1 and TRBJ1-1, with D possibly being TRBD1 (5 bases). The CDR3 has 15 residues. The V gene's germline CDR1 is MGHRA and CDR2 YSYEKL. Trimming removed 4 bases at V and 1 base at J, with 13 bases between. As DNA, the CDR3 is TGCGCCAGCAGCCCGGGACGGATAGAGAACACTGAAGCTTTCTTT. It translates to CASSPGRIENTEAFF.

The table lists this clonotype with a few counts. The V gene is TRBV12-3 or TRBV12-4, the J gene TRBJ1-2; D unclear. The V and J ends lost 2 bases and 0 bases respectively, with 10 bases between them. The CDR3 is 15 amino acids. CDR3 DNA sequence: TGTGCCAGCAGTTTATTCCAGGCAGCTAACTATGGCTACACCTTC. It specifies CASSLFQAANYGYTF.

The chain recombines TRBV7-9 with TRBJ1-3, with D unclear. Germline values: CDR1 SEHNR, CDR2 FQNEAQ (reference sequence). Trimming left V 4 bases short and J 7 bases short, with 14 bases between. The CDR3 length is 14 residues. CDR3 residues: CASSSGSQRNTIYF. CDR3 nucleotides: TGTGCCAGCAGCTCGGGTAGTCAGCGGAACACCATATATTTT. Drawing the rest from reference TRBV7-9 and TRBJ1-3, the complete variable domain is DTGVSQNPRHKITKRGQNVTFRCDPISEHNRLYWYRQTLGQGPEFLTYFQNEAQLEKSRLLSDRFSAERPKGSFSTLEIQRTEQGDSAMYLCASSSGSQRNTIYFGEGSWLTVV.

The chain carries TRBV5-4 and TRBJ2-2; D is perhaps TRBD2 (6 bases). CDR1 and CDR2 from the germline V gene are SGHNT and YYREEE (reference sequence). This CDR3 is 15 amino acids long. Trimming pared 9 bases from V and 2 bases from J, leaving 17 bases between. The CDR3 spells CAMGPGGVNTGELFF. The CDR3 nucleotides read TGTGCCATGGGCCCAGGAGGGGTCAACACCGGGGAGCTGTTTTTT.